Each of the 16 T cell receptor beta chains below was sequenced from the same sample in a study of beta chain features in type 1 diabetes (dated by TCRdb to the late 2010s). Library prep was done by the immunoSEQ multiplex PCR assay. The entire amount of isolated RNA was reverse transcribed using the High Capacity cDNA Reverse Transcription Kit, so the sequenced TCRB transcripts were expressed ones. TCRdb stores this immuneACCESS table with in-frame sequences only. Part of the clones is absent; in the studies checked, under half of the shortfall reflects unresolved V genes, and no reason is known for the rest. The table for this sample lists 220,000 or so clones; about 63% of them were counted only once. The ten largest clones represent roughly 0.048% of the sample. What was sequenced was naive CD4+ T cells from blood. Reading the label with the study, this specimen's cell subset or site is: true naive CD4+ T cells. The source is a man aged 30 to 39 in good health.

The chain links TRBV30 to TRBJ1-1; D remains ambiguous. The CDR3 runs to 12 residues. V gave up 1 base and J gave up 6 bases, with 9 bases separating them. Germline V gives CDR1 GTSNPN, CDR2 SVGIG (reference sequence). In nucleotides, the CDR3 is TGTGCCTGGAGTGGGGCGTCTCCTGAAGCTTTCTTT. Encoded protein: CAWSGASPEAFF.

V gene TRBV30 combines with J gene TRBJ2-1; 7 bases map to TRBD2. CDR3 length: 15 residues. Germline loops: CDR1 GTSNPN, CDR2 SVGIG (reference sequence). The junction had 12 bases not matched to a gene; V was cut back by 5 bases and J by 5 bases. The CDR3 sequence: CAWRPLADLDNEQFF. The DNA of the CDR3 is TGTGCCTGGCGACCGCTAGCGGACCTGGACAATGAGCAGTTCTTC.

The rearrangement joins TRBV13 to TRBJ2-5, with D possibly matching TRBD1 (6 bases). The V end lost 5 bases, the J end lost 7 bases, and 11 bases lay between the germline ends. Germline V gene lookup returns CDR1 PRHDT and CDR2 FYEKMQ (reference sequence). This CDR3 comprises 12 residues. The CDR3 spells CASSNKGGTQYF. The CDR3 bases are TGTGCCAGCAGCAACAAAGGGGGGACCCAGTACTTC.

The chain carries TRBV30 and TRBJ2-1, with 7 bases that match TRBD1. V gave up 3 bases and J gave up 6 bases; unmatched junction bases: 8. The CDR3 runs 14 residues. Germline CDR1 reads GTSNPN; CDR2 reads SVGIG (reference sequence). The CDR3 coding sequence is TGTGCCTGGAGCCGACAGGGCGGCCCCAATGAGCAGTTCTTC. Protein: CAWSRQGGPNEQFF.

This sequence joins TRBV23-1 and TRBJ2-6, with unresolved D. TRBV23-1 is an open reading frame, and its role is uncertain. There are 15 residues in the CDR3. The ends were cut back, 4 bases at V and 0 bases at J, with 7 bases in the middle. The CDR3 protein is CASSPPSSGANVLTF. The DNA of the CDR3 is TGCGCCAGCAGTCCTCCGAGCTCTGGGGCCAACGTCCTGACTTTC.

The chain is built from TRBV30 and TRBJ2-5; a possible D gene is TRBD1 (6 bases). The CDR3 covers 13 residues. Germline CDR1 is GTSNPN and CDR2 is SVGIG (reference sequence). Trimming took 5 bases from V and 2 from J, leaving 12 bases between them. In DNA form, the CDR3 reads TGTGCCTGGGGTACAGGGCTACAAGAGACCCAGTACTTC. This translates into CAWGTGLQETQYF.

The rearrangement joins TRBV9 to TRBJ1-2; 10 bases align to TRBD1. Trimming removed 3 bases from V and 6 bases from J; junction bases left unmatched: 5. Per germline, CDR1 SGDLS and CDR2 YYNGEE. This CDR3 has 14 amino acids. Written as DNA, the CDR3 is TGTGCCAGCAGCGCCCGGGACAGGGGTGATGGCTACACCTTC. Its translation is CASSARDRGDGYTF.

V and J are TRBV29-1 and TRBJ1-4; D might be TRBD1 (6 bases). The CDR3 spans 13 residues. V lost 4 bases to trimming and J lost 7 bases, with 13 bases between them. Germline lookup yields CDR1 SQVTM and CDR2 ANQGSEA. CDR3 sequence reads: CSVGTVKGEKLFF. The CDR3 DNA is TGCAGCGTTGGGACAGTAAAAGGTGAAAAACTGTTTTTT.

This chain joins TRBV7-9 and TRBJ2-7; 10 nucleotides agree with TRBD1. This CDR3 contains 15 residues. Germline lookup yields CDR1 SEHNR and CDR2 FQNEAQ (reference sequence). The ends lost 5 bases at V and 0 bases at J; junction bases unmatched: 4. CDR3 bases: TGTGCCAGCAGCCCGGGACAGGGGCTCTCCTACGAGCAGTACTTC. Translating gives CASSPGQGLSYEQYF.

The gene calls are TRBV30 and TRBJ2-3; D may be TRBD2 (7 bases). V was shortened by 4 bases and J by 5 bases, with 19 bases between the two germline ends. CDR1 is GTSNPN, CDR2 SVGIG, per germline (reference sequence). The CDR3 is 15 residues long. The CDR3 bases are TGTGCCTGGAATCCTCGTCGGGGGGCTAAAGATACGCAGTATTTT. This translates into CAWNPRRGAKDTQYF. Full variable domain (rest looked up from reference TRBV30 and TRBJ2-3): SQTIHQWPATLVQPVGSPLSLECTVEGTSNPNLYWYRQAAGRGLQLLFYSVGIGQISSEVPQNLSASRPQDRQFILSSKKLLLSDSGFYLCAWNPRRGAKDTQYFGPGTRLTVL.

In its sample, this clone was seen a few times. The chain employs TRBV15 and TRBJ2-7; D is ambiguous. This CDR3 comprises 14 residues. Germline CDR1 LNHNV, CDR2 YYDKDF (reference sequence). V was shortened by 0 bases and J by 5 bases, with 11 bases between the two germline ends. As DNA, the CDR3 is TGTGCCACCAGCAGAGATCGACATCCCAACGAGCAGTACTTC. Its protein product is CATSRDRHPNEQYF.

The rearrangement links TRBV5-1 to TRBJ2-5, with 12 nucleotides matching TRBD2. V shed 2 bases, J shed 1 base, and the junction held 3 bases outside the gene matches. Germline V gene sequence: CDR1 SGHRS, CDR2 YFSETQ. CDR3 length: 16 residues. CDR3 in DNA: TGCGCCAGCAGCTTAGGACTAGCGGGGATCCAAGAGACCCAGTACTTC. It is translated as CASSLGLAGIQETQYF.

Written as DNA, the CDR3 is TGTGCCAGCAGCTTAGCATTAGCCTACGAGCAGTACTTC. Its translation: CASSLALAYEQYF. This chain links TRBV7-2 with TRBJ2-7; D is undetermined. The CDR3 spans 13 residues. Germline values: CDR1 SGHTA, CDR2 FQGNSA. V lost 0 bases to trimming and J lost 2 bases, with 5 bases between them.

A few counts support this clone. This chain uses TRBV18 with TRBJ2-1; a weak D match, TRBD1 (6 bases). CDR3 length equals 14 residues. The germline CDR1 and CDR2 sequences are KGHSH and LQKENI. Deletions cut 2 bases from V and 4 bases from J, with 9 bases between. CDR3 sequence (DNA): TGTGCCAGCTCACCAAGGACAGAGTACAATGAGCAGTTCTTC. It codes for CASSPRTEYNEQFF. The full variable domain, with the rest looked up from reference TRBV18 and TRBJ2-1, is NAGVMQNPRHLVRRRGQEARLRCSPMKGHSHVYWYRQLPEEGLKFMVYLQKENIIDESGMPKERFSAEFPKEGPSILRIQQVVRGDSAAYFCASSPRTEYNEQFFGPGTRLTVL.

The rearrangement uses TRBV13 and TRBJ2-4; 9 bases match TRBD2. The CDR3 is 18 amino acids. From germline, CDR1 is PRHDT and CDR2 FYEKMQ (reference sequence). V was pared by 0 bases and J by 1 base, with 7 bases of the junction left unmatched. CDR3 nucleotides: TGTGCCAGCAGCTTAGGAAAGGGAACTAGCGGGGCCAAAAACATTCAGTACTTC. It specifies CASSLGKGTSGAKNIQYF.

The rearrangement uses TRBV30 and TRBJ1-1; 9 nucleotides agree with TRBD1. Germline V gives CDR1 GTSNPN, CDR2 SVGIG (reference sequence). Trimming removed 5 bases from V and 7 bases from J; junction bases left unmatched: 8. There are 13 residues in the CDR3. CDR3 sequence (DNA): TGTGCCTGGGGAAGGACAGGGGTAAATGAAGCTTTCTTT. Encoded protein: CAWGRTGVNEAFF.